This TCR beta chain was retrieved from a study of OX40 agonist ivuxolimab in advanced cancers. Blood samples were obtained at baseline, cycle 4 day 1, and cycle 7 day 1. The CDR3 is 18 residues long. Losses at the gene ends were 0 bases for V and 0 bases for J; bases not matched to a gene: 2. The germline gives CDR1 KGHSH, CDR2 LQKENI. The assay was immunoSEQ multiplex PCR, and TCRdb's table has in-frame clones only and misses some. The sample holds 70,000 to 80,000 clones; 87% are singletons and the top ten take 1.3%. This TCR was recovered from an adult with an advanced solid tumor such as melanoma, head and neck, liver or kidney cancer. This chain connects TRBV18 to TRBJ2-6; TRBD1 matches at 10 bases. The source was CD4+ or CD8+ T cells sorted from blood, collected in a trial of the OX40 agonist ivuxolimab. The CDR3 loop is CASSPPGQGRSGANVLTF. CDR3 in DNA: TGTGCCAGCTCACCACCGGGACAGGGGCGCTCTGGGGCCAACGTCCTGACTTTC. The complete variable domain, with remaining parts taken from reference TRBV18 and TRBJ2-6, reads NAGVMQNPRHLVRRRGQEARLRCSPMKGHSHVYWYRQLPEEGLKFMVYLQKENIIDESGMPKERFSAEFPKEGPSILRIQQVVRGDSAAYFCASSPPGQGRSGANVLTFGAGSRLTVL.